These 25 T cell receptor beta chains were all obtained from the same sample, sequenced in a study of shared clonotypes between healthy human individuals. Assay used: immunoSEQ multiplex PCR; TCRdb lists only in-frame clones, some missing. The table has some 1.5 million clones, around 97% seen once; the top ten hold over 1%. Sequenced input: naive CD4+ T cells sorted from blood. Subset here: CD45RA+ positively selected. These receptors all come from a young man in good health.

This clone came up a few times. Here the CDR3 reads CASSVYWTTNEKLFF. The CDR3 nucleotides read TGTGCCAGCAGCGTCTACTGGACGACTAATGAAAAACTGTTTTTT. This chain joins TRBV9 and TRBJ1-4, with no clear D. Germline assignment: CDR1 SGDLS and CDR2 YYNGEE. The CDR3 spans 15 residues. V lost 2 bases to trimming and J lost 2 bases, with 10 bases between them.

The CDR3 here is CASSPWTVTGANVLTF. The CDR3 coding sequence is TGTGCCAGCTCACCCTGGACAGTGACTGGGGCCAACGTCCTGACTTTC. The chain recombines TRBV18 with TRBJ2-6, with a weak D call TRBD1 (6 bases). Looked up from germline, CDR1 is KGHSH and CDR2 is LQKENI. Trimming removed 3 bases from V and 2 bases from J, with 11 bases in between. The CDR3 has 16 amino acids.

V gene TRBV5-1 combines with J gene TRBJ2-1; D is perhaps TRBD1 or TRBD2 (6 bases each). With 4 bases removed from V and 9 bases from J, the gap between germline ends came to 17 bases. Germline CDR1 SGHRS, CDR2 YFSETQ. The length of the CDR3 is 14 residues. CDR3 nucleotide sequence: TGCGCCAGCAGCCCGGGGGCCGGAAAGGTTGAGCAGTTCTTC. Amino acid sequence: CASSPGAGKVEQFF.

The rearrangement uses TRBV27 and TRBJ1-2; tentatively, D is TRBD1 (6 bases). From germline, CDR1 is MNHEY and CDR2 SMNVEV (reference sequence). The germline V and J ends were trimmed by 2 bases and 7 bases, with 11 bases remaining between them. This CDR3 has 13 amino acids. The CDR3 spells CASSLIRGRGYTF. The CDR3 DNA is TGTGCCAGCAGTTTAATCAGGGGACGTGGCTACACCTTC.

The genes are TRBV6-1 and TRBJ1-1, with D unresolved. The V end was cut by 3 bases, the J end by 0 bases, with 5 bases between. The germline CDR1 and CDR2 sequences are MNHNS and SASEGT. The CDR3 is 13 amino acids. CDR3 sequence reads: CASSEALNTEAFF. The CDR3 region has the DNA TGTGCCAGCAGTGAGGCGTTGAACACTGAAGCTTTCTTT.

V and J are TRBV5-1 and TRBJ2-3; 7 nucleotides line up with TRBD2. Unmatched junction bases numbered 16, after V lost 7 bases and J lost 5 bases. CDR3 size: 16 residues. Germline CDR1 reads SGHRS; CDR2 reads YFSETQ. For the CDR3, the DNA is TGCGCCAGCGGACGGGGGGAGACCGCTTTGGGAGATACGCAGTATTTT. Protein: CASGRGETALGDTQYF.

The chain joins TRBV7-9 to TRBJ1-2; D possibly corresponds to TRBD1 (6 bases). The CDR3 has 16 residues. The V gene's germline CDR1 is SEHNR and CDR2 FQNEAQ (reference sequence). Trimming took 0 bases from V and 4 from J, leaving 15 bases between them. For the CDR3, the DNA is TGTGCCAGCAGCTTAGCGGGGACAACAGTTGGCTATGGCTACACCTTC. This gives the protein CASSLAGTTVGYGYTF.

The rearrangement joins TRBV2 to TRBJ2-7; D may match TRBD1 or TRBD2 (5 bases each). V was trimmed by 6 bases and J by 3 bases, leaving 15 bases between them. Germline CDR1 is SNHLY and CDR2 is FYNNEI. The CDR3 extends over 14 amino acids. DNA of the CDR3: TGTGCCAGCAGGGCTGGGGGTAGGAGCTACGAGCAGTACTTC. Translated: CASRAGGRSYEQYF.

The chain joins TRBV7-2 to TRBJ2-3, with D perhaps TRBD1 (6 bases). V was clipped by 2 bases and J by 1 base, with 10 bases between them. The length of the CDR3 is 15 residues. Germline loops: CDR1 SGHTA, CDR2 FQGNSA. This chain's CDR3 is CASSLFNRGTDTQYF. CDR3 DNA: TGTGCCAGCAGCTTATTCAACAGGGGCACAGATACGCAGTATTTT. The variable domain in full, completed from reference TRBV7-2 and TRBJ2-3, reads GAGVSQSPSNKVTEKGKDVELRCDPISGHTALYWYRQSLGQGLEFLIYFQGNSAPDKSGLPSDRFSAERTGGSVSTLTIQRTQQEDSAVYLCASSLFNRGTDTQYFGPGTRLTVL.

This chain connects TRBV6-1 to TRBJ2-4; D not certain. CDR1 is MNHNS, CDR2 SASEGT, per germline. The germline V and J ends were trimmed by 4 bases and 0 bases, with 13 bases remaining between them. The CDR3 is 16 amino acids. The CDR3 region is CASSGTDRGAKNIQYF. The CDR3, as DNA: TGTGCCAGCAGTGGCACAGACCGAGGAGCCAAAAACATTCAGTACTTC.

The genes are TRBV5-4 and TRBJ2-3; 12 positions agree with TRBD2. In germline, CDR1 is SGHNT, CDR2 YYREEE (reference sequence). This CDR3 spans 16 amino acids. The V and J ends lost 5 bases and 4 bases, in that order; junction bases with no gene match: 8. CDR3 nucleotide sequence: TGTGCCAGCAGTACCCCTAGCGGGAGGGCCCCAGATACGCAGTATTTT. Its protein product is CASSTPSGRAPDTQYF. Using reference TRBV5-4 and TRBJ2-3 for the parts outside the CDR3, the full variable domain is ETGVTQSPTHLIKTRGQQVTLRCSSQSGHNTVSWYQQALGQGPQFIFQYYREEENGRGNFPPRFSGLQFPNYSSELNVNALELDDSALYLCASSTPSGRAPDTQYFGPGTRLTVL.

CDR3 coding DNA: TGTGCCAGCAGCTTGGTGGGTCACTACGAGCAGTACTTC. This encodes CASSLVGHYEQYF. The rearrangement uses TRBV5-8 and TRBJ2-7; no definite D call. V was pared by 0 bases and J by 3 bases, with 7 bases between. The CDR3 contains 13 residues. Germline-derived CDR1 and CDR2 are SGHTS and YDEGEE.

The chain is built from TRBV11-2 and TRBJ2-1; 7 bases map to TRBD1. The V gene end was trimmed by 7 bases and the J gene end by 6 bases; junction bases not matched to a gene: 9. The CDR3 has 14 residues. The germline V gene encodes CDR1 SGHAT and CDR2 FQNNGV. The CDR3 is CASTEQGLGNEQFF. Here the CDR3 DNA reads TGTGCCAGCACCGAACAGGGGCTGGGCAATGAGCAGTTCTTC. Drawing the rest from reference TRBV11-2 and TRBJ2-1, the complete variable domain is EAGVAQSPRYKIIEKRQSVAFWCNPISGHATLYWYQQILGQGPKLLIQFQNNGVVDDSQLPKDRFSAERLKGVDSTLKIQPAKLEDSAVYLCASTEQGLGNEQFFGPGTRLTVL.

The genes are TRBV18 and TRBJ2-1; D gene uncertain. Trimming shortened V by 2 bases and J by 5 bases, and 10 bases separated the two germline ends. Germline V gives CDR1 KGHSH, CDR2 LQKENI. This CDR3 has 14 residues. The CDR3 is CASSPKVNDNEQFF. Written as DNA, the CDR3 is TGTGCCAGCTCACCAAAAGTGAACGACAATGAGCAGTTCTTC.

V gene TRBV6-5 combines with J gene TRBJ1-1; no definite D call. Trimming removed 5 bases at V and 3 bases at J, with 10 bases between. CDR3 size: 13 residues. Germline assignment: CDR1 MNHEY and CDR2 SVGAGI. Here the CDR3 DNA reads TGTGCCAGCAGTCAGGAGGGTGACACTGAAGCTTTCTTT. Protein sequence: CASSQEGDTEAFF.

The chain couples TRBV19 to TRBJ2-7; 7 bases match TRBD2. This CDR3 has 17 amino acids. Germline CDR1 LNHDA, CDR2 SQIVND (reference sequence). V was pared by 4 bases and J by 6 bases, with 18 bases of the junction left unmatched. CDR3 DNA: TGTGCCAGTAGTACTAACCTCTCAAGCGGGAAACTGGGCGAGCAGTACTTC. Its translation is CASSTNLSSGKLGEQYF.

As concerns this clone: Other DNA sequences in this specimen translate into the identical CDR3. This sequence joins TRBV30 and TRBJ1-5; D not certain. The CDR3 is made up of 12 amino acids. The germline CDR1 and CDR2 sequences are GTSNPN and SVGIG (reference sequence). V was trimmed by 2 bases and J by 4 bases, leaving 6 bases between them. The CDR3: CAWSRTNQPQHF. For the CDR3, the DNA is TGTGCCTGGAGTCGGACGAATCAGCCCCAGCATTTT.

A few counts support this clone. The rearrangement links TRBV9 to TRBJ1-2; no clear D gene. Trimming pared 3 bases from V and 5 bases from J, leaving 17 bases between. Germline V gene lookup returns CDR1 SGDLS and CDR2 YYNGEE. The CDR3 sequence is 15 residues long. This chain's CDR3 is CASSARSERMYGYTF. The CDR3 nucleotides are TGTGCCAGCAGCGCCCGATCCGAACGAATGTATGGCTACACCTTC.

The chain is built from TRBV9 and TRBJ1-3; D remains ambiguous. The CDR3 runs 12 residues. Trimming pared 4 bases from V and 4 bases from J, leaving 6 bases between. Germline V CDR1 and CDR2: SGDLS, YYNGEE. CDR3 residues: CASSPQGNTIYF. Here the CDR3 DNA reads TGTGCCAGCAGCCCCCAGGGAAACACCATATATTTT.

V is TRBV27 and J is TRBJ2-7; D is undetermined. Germline values: CDR1 MNHEY, CDR2 SMNVEV (reference sequence). The V end was cut by 7 bases, the J end by 3 bases, with 10 bases between. The CDR3 has 12 residues. CDR3 region: CASTSAHYEQYF. In DNA, the CDR3 is TGTGCCAGCACTTCGGCGCACTACGAGCAGTACTTC.

This sequence joins TRBV6-1 and TRBJ1-4; D may be TRBD1 (6 bases). Germline CDR1 reads MNHNS; CDR2 reads SASEGT. The CDR3 totals 13 residues. V was clipped by 2 bases and J by 11 bases, with 12 bases between them. In DNA, the CDR3 is TGTGCCAGCAGTGAAACAGGGTTAGGGAAACTGTTTTTT. As protein: CASSETGLGKLFF.

CDR3 loop: CASSQQGPAEKLFF. CDR3 DNA sequence: TGTGCCAGCAGTCAACAGGGTCCCGCTGAAAAACTGTTTTTT. The rearrangement joins TRBV5-5 to TRBJ1-4, with D possibly matching TRBD1 (6 bases). The CDR3 extends over 14 amino acids. With 5 bases removed from V and 7 bases from J, the gap between germline ends came to 15 bases. Germline CDR1 SGHKS, CDR2 YYEKEE (reference sequence).

The chain uses TRBV10-2 and TRBJ1-2; TRBD1 agrees at 12 bases. V lost 5 bases to trimming and J lost 4 bases; unmatched junction nucleotides: 5. Germline assignment: CDR1 WSHSY and CDR2 SAAADI. The CDR3 has 15 amino acids. The CDR3, as DNA: TGCGCCAGCAGTCCAGGGACAGGGGGCCCCTATGGCTACACCTTC. Translating gives CASSPGTGGPYGYTF.

This rearrangement joins TRBV19 to TRBJ1-2, with D unresolved. Germline CDR1 is LNHDA and CDR2 is SQIVND (reference sequence). This CDR3 is 14 amino acids long. V was clipped by 5 bases and J by 4 bases, with 14 bases between them. CDR3 residues: CASSPRRGPYGYTF. The CDR3 DNA reads as TGTGCCAGTAGTCCCCGGCGCGGACCCTATGGCTACACCTTC.

The chain is built from TRBV29-1 and TRBJ2-3, with TRBD2 identical over 8 bases. The V gene end was trimmed by 6 bases and the J gene end by 5 bases; junction bases not matched to a gene: 10. The CDR3 runs 14 residues. CDR1 SQVTM and CDR2 ANQGSEA come from the germline V gene. CDR3 sequence reads: CSVSRSGSGDTQYF. The CDR3 DNA is TGCAGCGTGAGTAGGAGCGGGAGTGGAGATACGCAGTATTTT.